These 11 T cell receptor beta chains were sequenced from one sample in a study of T cell responses to AZD1222 COVID-19 vaccine. The table came from immunoSEQ multiplex PCR; TCRdb's copy has only in-frame clones and leaves some out. Of more than 130,000 clones in the sample, just over 90% were seen once. The sample in question was peripheral blood, obtained on day 0 of AZD1222 vaccination. The source is an adult in good health.

Details on this clone: The junction differs from germline at one of its ends, possibly a read error. This chain connects TRBV6-6 to TRBJ1-4; 7 bases map to TRBD1. The CDR3 consists of 15 residues. CDR1 is MNHNY and CDR2 is SVGAGI in the germline V gene (reference sequence). Here the CDR3 reads CASSYYRGTNEKLFF. The CDR3 bases are TGTGCCAGCAGCTACTACAGGGGAACTAATGAAAAACTGTTTTTT.

This sequence joins TRBV11-2 and TRBJ2-5; unclear D gene. V gave up 0 bases and J gave up 2 bases, with 10 bases separating them. The length of the CDR3 is 15 residues. Germline V CDR1 and CDR2: SGHAT, FQNNGV. CDR3 sequence (DNA): TGTGCCAGCAGCTTAGATTTGGTTTTGCAAGAGACCCAGTACTTC. The encoded protein is CASSLDLVLQETQYF.

V gene TRBV5-5 combines with J gene TRBJ1-1; the D is unclear. The V end lost 0 bases, the J end lost 0 bases, and 6 bases lay between the germline ends. Germline V gene sequence: CDR1 SGHKS, CDR2 YYEKEE (reference sequence). The CDR3 contains 14 residues. The CDR3 DNA is TGTGCCAGCAGCTTGGGACCGCTGAACACTGAAGCTTTCTTT. Protein: CASSLGPLNTEAFF.

The gene calls are TRBV5-1 and TRBJ2-1; 9 nucleotides agree with TRBD1. CDR1 and CDR2 from the germline V gene are SGHRS and YFSETQ. The trim removed 4 bases at V and 8 bases at J, leaving 10 bases unmatched. The CDR3 is 15 residues long. The CDR3 region is CASSVDGQGMDEQFF. The CDR3 nucleotides read TGCGCCAGCAGCGTAGATGGACAGGGGATGGATGAGCAGTTCTTC.

V gene TRBV27 combines with J gene TRBJ2-4; no clear D. With 7 bases removed from V and 7 bases from J, the gap between germline ends came to 17 bases. The length of the CDR3 is 14 residues. CDR1 and CDR2 from the germline V gene are MNHEY and SMNVEV (reference sequence). The CDR3 spells CASTPGRNYNIQYF. CDR3 bases: TGTGCCAGCACCCCGGGTAGGAATTATAACATTCAGTACTTC.

The CDR3 loop is CASSIGLAGRETQYF. The CDR3, as DNA: TGTGCCAGTAGTATAGGACTAGCGGGGCGGGAGACCCAGTACTTC. J is TRBJ2-5 and V is TRBV19; 11 nucleotides line up with TRBD2. Germline trimming cut 1 base from V and 5 bases from J; bases unmatched to any gene: 3. This CDR3 is 15 amino acids long. Germline CDR1 and CDR2: LNHDA and SQIVND (reference sequence).

The chain combines TRBV5-6 with TRBJ1-1; D may be TRBD1 (5 bases). The V gene lost 3 bases and the J gene lost 6 bases, with 12 bases spanning the gap. The germline CDR1 and CDR2 sequences are SGHDT and YYEEEE. This CDR3 contains 13 residues. The CDR3 region is CASSSPLGAEAFF. The CDR3 DNA follows: TGTGCCAGCAGCTCCCCCCTAGGGGCTGAAGCTTTCTTT.

The V gene is TRBV3-1 (or the pseudogene TRBV3-2), the J gene TRBJ2-7; D might be TRBD2 (5 bases). There are 15 residues in the CDR3. The V end was cut by 3 bases, the J end by 4 bases, with 16 bases between. Looked up from germline, CDR1 is LGHDT and CDR2 is YNNKEL (reference sequence). The CDR3 loop is CASSHNALASYEQYF. CDR3 DNA: TGTGCCAGCAGCCACAATGCCCTAGCTAGTTACGAGCAGTACTTC.

The chain joins TRBV25-1 to TRBJ1-2; possible D gene TRBD1, 6 bases. Per the germline V gene, CDR1 is MGHDK and CDR2 is SYGVNS. The CDR3 spans 14 residues. The germline V and J ends were trimmed by 0 bases and 2 bases, with 7 bases remaining between them. The CDR3 region has the DNA TGTGCCAGCAGTGAATATGGACAGAACTATGGCTACACCTTC. Its protein product is CASSEYGQNYGYTF.

The rearrangement links TRBV30 to TRBJ1-1; D is undetermined. Trimming removed 2 bases from V and 1 base from J, with 8 bases in between. CDR3 size: 13 residues. The germline V gene has CDR1 GTSNPN and CDR2 SVGIG (reference sequence). The CDR3 DNA is TGTGCCTGGAGTCTCGGCGGGAACACTGAAGCTTTCTTT. Residues: CAWSLGGNTEAFF. Together with reference TRBV30 and TRBJ1-1, the CDR3 gives the full variable domain: SQTIHQWPATLVQPVGSPLSLECTVEGTSNPNLYWYRQAAGRGLQLLFYSVGIGQISSEVPQNLSASRPQDRQFILSSKKLLLSDSGFYLCAWSLGGNTEAFFGQGTRLTVV.

V and J are TRBV5-1 and TRBJ1-2, with 9 bases lining up with TRBD1. The CDR3 length is 15 residues. V was pared by 4 bases and J by 6 bases, with 10 bases of the junction left unmatched. Germline lookup yields CDR1 SGHRS and CDR2 YFSETQ. CDR3 sequence (DNA): TGCGCCAGCAGCCTGGGACAGGGTGATCTTCATGGCTACACCTTC. Translating it yields CASSLGQGDLHGYTF.